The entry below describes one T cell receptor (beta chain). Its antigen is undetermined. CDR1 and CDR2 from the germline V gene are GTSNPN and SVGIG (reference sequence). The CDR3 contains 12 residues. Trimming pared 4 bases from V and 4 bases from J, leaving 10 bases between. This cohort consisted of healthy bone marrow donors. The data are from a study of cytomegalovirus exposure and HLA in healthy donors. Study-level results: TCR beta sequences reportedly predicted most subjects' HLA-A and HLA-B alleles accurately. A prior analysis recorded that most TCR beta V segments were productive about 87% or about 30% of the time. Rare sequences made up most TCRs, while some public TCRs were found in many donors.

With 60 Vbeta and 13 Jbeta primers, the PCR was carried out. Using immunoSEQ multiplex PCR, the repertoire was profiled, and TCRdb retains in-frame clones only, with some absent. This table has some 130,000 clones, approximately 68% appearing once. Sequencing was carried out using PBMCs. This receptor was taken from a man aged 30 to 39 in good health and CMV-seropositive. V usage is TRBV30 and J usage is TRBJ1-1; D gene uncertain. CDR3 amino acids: CAWTRGSTEAFF. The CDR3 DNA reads TGTGCCTGGACCCGCGGGAGCACTGAAGCTTTCTTT.